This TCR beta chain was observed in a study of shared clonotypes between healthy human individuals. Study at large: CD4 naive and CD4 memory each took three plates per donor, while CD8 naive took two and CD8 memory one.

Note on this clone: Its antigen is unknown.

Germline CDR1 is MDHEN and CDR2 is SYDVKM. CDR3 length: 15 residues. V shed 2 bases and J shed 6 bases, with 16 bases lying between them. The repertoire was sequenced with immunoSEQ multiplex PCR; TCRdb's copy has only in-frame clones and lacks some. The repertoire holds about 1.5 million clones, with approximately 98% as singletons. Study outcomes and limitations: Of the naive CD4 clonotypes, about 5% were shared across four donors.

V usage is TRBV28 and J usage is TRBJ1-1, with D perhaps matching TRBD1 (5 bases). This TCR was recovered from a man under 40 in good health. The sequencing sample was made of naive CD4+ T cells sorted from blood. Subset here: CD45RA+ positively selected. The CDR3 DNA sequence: TGTGCCAGCAGTTTACCGTCTCCAAGGGGCCCTGAAGCTTTCTTT. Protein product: CASSLPSPRGPEAFF.